This T cell receptor (beta chain) was identified in a study of CD8+ T cells in alopecia areata. In the study overall: Dosing spanned 6 to 18 months on tofacitinib, then 6 months off drug. General study results and limits: Scalp clonality and expanded CD8+ clones among the top 100 showed significant decreases with tofacitinib.

The CDR3 loop spans 14 amino acids. Germline V gene lookup returns CDR1 MGHDK and CDR2 SYGVNS. Trimming cost V 3 bases and J 6 bases; bases outside gene matches: 4. A note on this clone: The antigen remains undetermined.

Isolated RNA was reverse transcribed into cDNA used as the sequencing template. Using immunoSEQ multiplex PCR, the repertoire was profiled, and TCRdb retains in-frame clones only, with some absent. The table has hundreds of thousands of clones, approximately 72% seen once. The treatment denotes: oral pan-JAK inhibitor, 5-10 mg twice daily. Obtained from alopecia areata patients were lesional scalp punch biopsies along with peripheral blood. The sequence derives from a human donor with alopecia areata. The chain couples TRBV25-1 to TRBJ1-5, with 8 positions matching TRBD1. Sequencing used CD4+ T cells sorted from blood, obtained between weeks 44 and 45, from a patient treated with tofacitinib. Here the CDR3 reads CASSETGVFQPQHF. CDR3 nucleotide sequence: TGTGCCAGCAGTGAGACAGGGGTTTTTCAGCCCCAGCATTTT.